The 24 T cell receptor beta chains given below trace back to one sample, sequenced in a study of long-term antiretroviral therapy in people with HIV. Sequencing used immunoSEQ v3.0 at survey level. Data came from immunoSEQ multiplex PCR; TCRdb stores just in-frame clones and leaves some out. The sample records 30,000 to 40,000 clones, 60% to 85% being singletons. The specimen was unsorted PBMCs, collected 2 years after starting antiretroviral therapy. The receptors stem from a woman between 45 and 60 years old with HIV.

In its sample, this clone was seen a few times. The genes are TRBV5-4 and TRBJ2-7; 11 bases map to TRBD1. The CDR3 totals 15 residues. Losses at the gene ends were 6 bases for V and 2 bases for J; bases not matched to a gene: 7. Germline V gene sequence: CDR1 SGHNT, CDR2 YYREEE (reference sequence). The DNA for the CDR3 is TGTGCCAGCACCTCACCGGGACAGGGGGCCTACGAGCAGTACTTC. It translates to CASTSPGQGAYEQYF.

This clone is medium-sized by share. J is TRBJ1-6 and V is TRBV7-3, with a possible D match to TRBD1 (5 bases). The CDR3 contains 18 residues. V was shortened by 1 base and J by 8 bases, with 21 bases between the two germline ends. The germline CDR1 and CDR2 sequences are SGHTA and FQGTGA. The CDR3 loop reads CASSLMPVRRGVDSPLHF. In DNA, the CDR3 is TGTGCCAGCAGCTTAATGCCCGTCCGCCGAGGGGTCGATTCACCCCTCCACTTT.

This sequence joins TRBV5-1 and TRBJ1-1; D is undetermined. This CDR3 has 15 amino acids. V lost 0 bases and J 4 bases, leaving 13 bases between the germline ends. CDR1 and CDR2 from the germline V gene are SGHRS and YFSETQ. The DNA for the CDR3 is TGCGCCAGCAGCTTGGCCCGGGAAAGGAGCACTGAAGCTTTCTTT. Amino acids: CASSLARERSTEAFF.

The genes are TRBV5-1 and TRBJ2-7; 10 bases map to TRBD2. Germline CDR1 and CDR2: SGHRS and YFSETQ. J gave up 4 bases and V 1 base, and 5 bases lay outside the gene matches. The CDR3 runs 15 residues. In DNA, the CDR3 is TGCGCCAGCAGCTTGTCTAGCGGGGGATCTTACGAGCAGTACGTC. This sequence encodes CASSLSSGGSYEQYV.

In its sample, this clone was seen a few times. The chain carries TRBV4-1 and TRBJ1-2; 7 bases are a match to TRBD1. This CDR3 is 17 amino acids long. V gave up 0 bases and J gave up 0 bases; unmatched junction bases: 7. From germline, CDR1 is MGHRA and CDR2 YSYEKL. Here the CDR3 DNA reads TGCGCCAGCAGCCAAGATGGGGGACAGCATTCTAACTATGGCTACACCTTC. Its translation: CASSQDGGQHSNYGYTF.

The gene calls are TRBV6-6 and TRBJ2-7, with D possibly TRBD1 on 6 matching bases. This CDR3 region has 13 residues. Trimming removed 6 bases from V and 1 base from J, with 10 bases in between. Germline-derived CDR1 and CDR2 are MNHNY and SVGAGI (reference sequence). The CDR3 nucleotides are TGTGCCAGCAGACACGGACAGTCCTACGAGCAGTACGTC. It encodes CASRHGQSYEQYV.

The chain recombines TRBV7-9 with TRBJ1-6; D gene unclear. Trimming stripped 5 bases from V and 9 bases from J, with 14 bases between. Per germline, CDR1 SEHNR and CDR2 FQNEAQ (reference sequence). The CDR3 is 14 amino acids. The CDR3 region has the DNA TGTGCCAGCAGCCTAGGGCAGGTCAGTTCACCCCTCCACTTT. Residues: CASSLGQVSSPLHF. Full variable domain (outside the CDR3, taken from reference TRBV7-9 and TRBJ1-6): DTGVSQNPRHKITKRGQNVTFRCDPISEHNRLYWYRQTLGQGPEFLTYFQNEAQLEKSRLLSDRFSAERPKGSFSTLEIQRTEQGDSAMYLCASSLGQVSSPLHFGNGTRLTVT.

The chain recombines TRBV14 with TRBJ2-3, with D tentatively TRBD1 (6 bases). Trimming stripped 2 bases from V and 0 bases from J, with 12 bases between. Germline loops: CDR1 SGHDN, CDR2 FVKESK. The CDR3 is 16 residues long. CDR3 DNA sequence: TGTGCCAGCAGCCAATTCAGGGGTTCCAGCACAGATACGCAGTATTTT. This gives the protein CASSQFRGSSTDTQYF.

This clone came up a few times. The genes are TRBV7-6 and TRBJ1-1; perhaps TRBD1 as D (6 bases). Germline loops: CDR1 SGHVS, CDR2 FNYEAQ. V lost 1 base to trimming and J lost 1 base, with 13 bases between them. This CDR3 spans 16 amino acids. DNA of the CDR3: TGTGCCAGCAGCTTAGAGGGGGGGGCTTCGAACACTGAAGCTTTCTTT. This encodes CASSLEGGASNTEAFF.

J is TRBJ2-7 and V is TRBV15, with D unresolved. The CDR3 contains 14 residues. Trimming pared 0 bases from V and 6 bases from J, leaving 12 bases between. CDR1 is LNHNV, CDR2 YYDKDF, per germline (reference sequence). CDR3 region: CATSRDEVRVEQYF. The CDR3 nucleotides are TGTGCCACCAGCAGAGATGAAGTAAGGGTCGAGCAGTACTTC. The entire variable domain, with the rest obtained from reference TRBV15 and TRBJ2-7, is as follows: DAMVIQNPRYQVTQFGKPVTLSCSQTLNHNVMYWYQQKSSQAPKLLFHYYDKDFNNEADTPDNFQSRRPNTSFCFLDIRSPGLGDTAMYLCATSRDEVRVEQYFGPGTRLTVT.

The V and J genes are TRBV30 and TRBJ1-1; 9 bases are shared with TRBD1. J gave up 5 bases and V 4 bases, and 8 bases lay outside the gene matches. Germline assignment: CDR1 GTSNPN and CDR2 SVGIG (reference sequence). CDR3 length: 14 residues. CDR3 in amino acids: CAWKWGQGKTEAFF. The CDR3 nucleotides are TGTGCCTGGAAATGGGGACAGGGAAAAACTGAAGCTTTCTTT.

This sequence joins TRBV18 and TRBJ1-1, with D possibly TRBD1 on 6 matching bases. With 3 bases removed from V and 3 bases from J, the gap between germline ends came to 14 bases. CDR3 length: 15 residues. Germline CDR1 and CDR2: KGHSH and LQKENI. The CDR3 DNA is TGTGCCAGCTCACCGAGGACAGTTAGGGACACTGAAGCTTTCTTT. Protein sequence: CASSPRTVRDTEAFF.

CDR3 DNA sequence: TGTGCCAGCAGCTTAATTCCGACCCCCGACCGTAGGGGCTACACCTTC. Translation gives CASSLIPTPDRRGYTF. The V call is TRBV7-3, the J call TRBJ1-2; D is undetermined. Germline V lookup: CDR1 SGHTA, CDR2 FQGTGA. The CDR3 has 16 amino acids. V was shortened by 1 base and J by 8 bases, with 20 bases between the two germline ends.

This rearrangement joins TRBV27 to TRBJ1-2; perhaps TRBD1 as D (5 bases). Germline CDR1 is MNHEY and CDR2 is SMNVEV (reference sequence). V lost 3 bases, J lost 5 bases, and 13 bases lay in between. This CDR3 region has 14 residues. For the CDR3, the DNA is TGTGCCAGCAGTTTTCAAGGGGCGCCATATGGCTACACCTTC. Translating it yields CASSFQGAPYGYTF.

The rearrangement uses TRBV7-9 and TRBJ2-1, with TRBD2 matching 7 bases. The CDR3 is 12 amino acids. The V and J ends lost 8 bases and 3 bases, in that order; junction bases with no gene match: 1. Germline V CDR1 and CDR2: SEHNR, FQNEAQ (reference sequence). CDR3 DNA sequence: TGTGCCAGCCGGGGGGTCTACAATGAGCAGTTCTTC. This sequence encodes CASRGVYNEQFF.

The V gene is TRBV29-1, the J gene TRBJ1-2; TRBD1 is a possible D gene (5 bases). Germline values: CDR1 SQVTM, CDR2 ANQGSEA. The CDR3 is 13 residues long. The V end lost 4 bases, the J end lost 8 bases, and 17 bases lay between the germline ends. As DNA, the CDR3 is TGCAGCGTTGCCCGCGACGGGAAGGGGGGCTACACCTTC. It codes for CSVARDGKGGYTF.

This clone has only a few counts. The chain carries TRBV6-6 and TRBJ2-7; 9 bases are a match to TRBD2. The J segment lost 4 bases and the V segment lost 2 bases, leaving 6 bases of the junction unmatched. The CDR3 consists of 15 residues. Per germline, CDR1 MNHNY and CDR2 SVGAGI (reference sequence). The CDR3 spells CASSYGPLAGYEQYV. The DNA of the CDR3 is TGTGCCAGCAGTTACGGTCCGCTAGCGGGGTACGAGCAGTACGTC.

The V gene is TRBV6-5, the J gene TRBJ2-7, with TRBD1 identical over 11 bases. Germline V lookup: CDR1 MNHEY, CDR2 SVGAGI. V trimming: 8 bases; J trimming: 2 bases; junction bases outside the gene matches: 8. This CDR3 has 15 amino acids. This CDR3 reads CASRLVDRGPYEQYF. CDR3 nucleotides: TGTGCCAGCCGATTAGTGGACAGGGGGCCCTACGAGCAGTACTTC.

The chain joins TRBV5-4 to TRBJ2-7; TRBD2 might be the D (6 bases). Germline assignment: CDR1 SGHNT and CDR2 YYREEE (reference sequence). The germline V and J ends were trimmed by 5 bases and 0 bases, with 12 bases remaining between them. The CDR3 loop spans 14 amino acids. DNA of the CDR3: TGTGCCAGCAGGCGGGACGGAAGCTCCTACGAGCAGTACTTC. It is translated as CASRRDGSSYEQYF.

For the CDR3, the DNA is TGTGCCAGCAGTGAGAAGAAGTATGTGGCAGATACGCAGTATTTT. Translating it yields CASSEKKYVADTQYF. This chain joins TRBV6-1 and TRBJ2-3; D call uncertain. Trimming stripped 3 bases from V and 4 bases from J, with 14 bases between. The CDR3 covers 15 residues. In germline, CDR1 is MNHNS, CDR2 SASEGT.

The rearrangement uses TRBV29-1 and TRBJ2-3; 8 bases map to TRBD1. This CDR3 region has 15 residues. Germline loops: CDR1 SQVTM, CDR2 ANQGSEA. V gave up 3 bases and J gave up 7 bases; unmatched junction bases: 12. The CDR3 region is CSVDKLQGAQNTQYF. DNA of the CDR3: TGCAGCGTTGATAAGTTGCAGGGGGCGCAAAATACGCAGTATTTT.

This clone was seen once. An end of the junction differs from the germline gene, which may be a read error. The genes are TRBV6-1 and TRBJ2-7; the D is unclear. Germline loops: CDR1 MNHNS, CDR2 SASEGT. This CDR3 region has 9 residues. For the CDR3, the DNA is TGTGCCAGCAGGGCCGGATTCGAGTTC. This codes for CASRAGFEF.

The CDR3 loop reads CASSPIRGGTEAFF. Written as DNA, the CDR3 is TGTGCCAGCTCACCAATTCGGGGGGGCACTGAAGCTTTCTTT. The chain recombines TRBV18 with TRBJ1-1; D possibly corresponds to TRBD1 (5 bases). V gave up 2 bases and J gave up 4 bases, with 11 bases separating them. Germline V gives CDR1 KGHSH, CDR2 LQKENI. CDR3 length equals 14 residues.

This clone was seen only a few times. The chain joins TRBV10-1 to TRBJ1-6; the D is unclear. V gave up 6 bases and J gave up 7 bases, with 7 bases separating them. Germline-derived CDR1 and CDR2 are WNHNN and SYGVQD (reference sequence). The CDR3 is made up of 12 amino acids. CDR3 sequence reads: CASRDGNSPLHF. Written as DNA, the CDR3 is TGCGCCAGCAGGGACGGAAATTCACCCCTCCACTTT.